Below, 21 T cell receptor beta chains from the same sample are listed, as sequenced in a study of T cell responses to AZD1222 COVID-19 vaccine. Sequenced by immunoSEQ multiplex PCR; TCRdb stores in-frame clones only, minus some. The sample includes over 150,000 clones, 75% to 90% seen only once; the top ten take under 7.5%. This sample comprised peripheral blood, obtained on day 0 of AZD1222 vaccination. These receptors were taken from an adult in good health.

In this sample, this clone turned up a few times. The CDR3: CAITRDSSSGNTIYF. The CDR3 DNA reads TGTGCCATCACTAGGGACAGCAGCTCTGGAAACACCATATATTTT. This chain links TRBV10-3 with TRBJ1-3; 7 bases are a match to TRBD1. V shed 7 bases, J shed 0 bases, and the junction held 6 bases outside the gene matches. This CDR3 is 15 amino acids long. Germline CDR1 reads ENHRY; CDR2 reads SYGVKD.

The chain uses TRBV28 and TRBJ2-1; 11 bases fit TRBD2. V lost 6 bases and J lost 4; bases outside the gene matches: 5. Germline V gives CDR1 MDHEN, CDR2 SYDVKM. This CDR3 has 15 amino acids. For the CDR3, the DNA is TGTGCCAGCAGGTGGGGGACTAGCGGTTACAATGAGCAGTTCTTC. This translates into CASRWGTSGYNEQFF.

The chain recombines TRBV6-4 with TRBJ1-2; the match to TRBD1 covers 9 bases. V trimming: 0 bases; J trimming: 4 bases; junction bases outside the gene matches: 3. The CDR3 loop spans 15 amino acids. The germline gives CDR1 MRHNA, CDR2 SNTAGT. CDR3 region: CASSDSGQGIYGYTF. DNA of the CDR3: TGTGCCAGCAGTGACTCGGGACAGGGTATCTATGGCTACACCTTC.

The rearrangement links TRBV2 to TRBJ2-2; TRBD2 matches at 16 bases. With V trimmed by 10 bases and J by 5 bases, 10 bases remained unmatched. This CDR3 is built from 17 residues. Germline V gene lookup returns CDR1 SNHLY and CDR2 FYNNEI. The chain's CDR3 is CATMGLAGGLGTGELFF. CDR3 coding DNA: TGTGCCACGATGGGACTAGCGGGAGGGCTGGGAACCGGGGAGCTGTTTTTT.

The chain combines TRBV5-1 with TRBJ2-5; 9 nucleotides agree with TRBD1. With V trimmed by 2 bases and J by 4 bases, 3 bases remained unmatched. The V gene's germline CDR1 is SGHRS and CDR2 YFSETQ. The CDR3 sequence is 14 residues long. The CDR3 sequence is CASSLGTGRETQYF. The CDR3 bases are TGCGCCAGCAGCTTAGGGACAGGGAGAGAGACCCAGTACTTC.

The chain recombines TRBV7-2 with TRBJ2-7; D unclear. V was pared by 8 bases and J by 2 bases, with 10 bases between. The V gene's germline CDR1 is SGHTA and CDR2 FQGNSA. The CDR3 extends over 12 amino acids. The CDR3 reads CASGAGPYEQYF. The DNA for the CDR3 is TGTGCCAGCGGCGCAGGACCCTACGAGCAGTACTTC.

The table lists this clone with a count of one. The chain joins TRBV7-6 to TRBJ1-5, with D possibly TRBD1 on 6 matching bases. V dropped 2 bases and J dropped 0 bases, with 20 bases sitting between them. CDR3 length: 19 amino acids. Germline V lookup: CDR1 SGHVS, CDR2 FNYEAQ. The CDR3 DNA reads as TGTGCCAGCAGCTTAATCCTTACAGGGTGGTCGGATAGCAATCAGCCCCAGCATTTT. This gives the protein CASSLILTGWSDSNQPQHF. Supplemented by reference TRBV7-6 and TRBJ1-5, the full variable domain reads GAGVSQSPRYKVTKRGQDVALRCDPISGHVSLYWYRQALGQGPEFLTYFNYEAQQDKSGLPNDRFSAERPEGSISTLTIQRTEQRDSAMYRCASSLILTGWSDSNQPQHFGDGTRLSIL.

The V and J genes are TRBV4-2 and TRBJ1-3; 11 bases are a match to TRBD1. CDR3 length equals 18 residues. Germline CDR1 reads LGHNA; CDR2 reads YNFKEQ. The ends lost 1 base at V and 4 bases at J; junction bases unmatched: 9. Here the CDR3 DNA reads TGTGCCAGCAGCCAAGCCCCGGACAGGGGGCAGATCGGAAACACCATATATTTT. Residues: CASSQAPDRGQIGNTIYF.

This chain links TRBV5-6 with TRBJ1-2; TRBD1 aligns across 7 bases. Trimming removed 4 bases from V and 7 bases from J; junction bases left unmatched: 10. This CDR3 has 14 residues. The germline V gene encodes CDR1 SGHDT and CDR2 YYEEEE. The CDR3 coding sequence is TGTGCCAGCAGCCCCATTACCGGACAGGCTGGCTACACCTTC. It is translated as CASSPITGQAGYTF.

The V gene is TRBV28, the J gene TRBJ1-4; 8 bases line up with TRBD1. This CDR3 is built from 15 residues. CDR1 is MDHEN and CDR2 is SYDVKM in the germline V gene. V lost 3 bases to trimming and J lost 4 bases; unmatched junction nucleotides: 4. The CDR3 sequence: CASSFPGQGNEKLFF. The CDR3 coding sequence is TGTGCCAGCAGTTTTCCCGGACAGGGTAATGAAAAACTGTTTTTT.

The V gene is TRBV10-3, the J gene TRBJ1-4; D call uncertain. The V gene's germline CDR1 is ENHRY and CDR2 SYGVKD. This CDR3 is built from 13 residues. V gave up 6 bases and J gave up 6 bases, with 11 bases separating them. CDR3 sequence: CAISPRLDEKLFF. CDR3 nucleotides: TGTGCCATCAGCCCTCGTTTGGATGAAAAACTGTTTTTT.

There are a few counts of this clone. The rearrangement joins TRBV30 to TRBJ1-2, with unresolved D. CDR3 length: 14 amino acids. Trimming took 1 base from V and 2 from J, leaving 11 bases between them. Germline V gives CDR1 GTSNPN, CDR2 SVGIG (reference sequence). CDR3 protein: CAWSGAAVNYGYTF. The CDR3 DNA follows: TGTGCCTGGAGTGGTGCCGCAGTGAACTATGGCTACACCTTC.

The chain links TRBV5-8 to TRBJ2-3, with D perhaps being TRBD1 or TRBD2 (5 bases each). This CDR3 is 13 amino acids long. The V gene lost 6 bases and the J gene lost 7 bases, with 15 bases spanning the gap. The V gene's germline CDR1 is SGHTS and CDR2 YDEGEE. The CDR3 loop is CASNRRVPNTQYF. DNA of the CDR3: TGTGCCAGCAACAGGCGGGTTCCCAATACGCAGTATTTT.

The J gene is TRBJ1-5, the V gene TRBV30; D is uncertain. CDR1 and CDR2 from the germline V gene are GTSNPN and SVGIG (reference sequence). V was pared by 0 bases and J by 0 bases, with 9 bases between. This CDR3 has 15 residues. The CDR3 loop is CAWSVREYSNQPQHF. As DNA, the CDR3 is TGTGCCTGGAGTGTAAGGGAGTATAGCAATCAGCCCCAGCATTTT.

The J gene is TRBJ2-6, the V gene TRBV6-2 or TRBV6-3, with 9 nucleotides matching TRBD1. The CDR3 totals 18 residues. With V trimmed by 3 bases and J by 4 bases, 10 bases remained unmatched. Germline V gives CDR1 MNHEY, CDR2 SVGEGT. The CDR3 DNA follows: TGTGCCAGCAGTTATCCCGGACAGGGGCTGTCCGGGGCCAACGTCCTGACTTTC. Translating it yields CASSYPGQGLSGANVLTF.

CDR3 loop: CASRTISGRGTNIQYF. CDR3 nucleotides: TGTGCCAGTAGAACTATTAGCGGGAGGGGAACAAACATTCAGTACTTC. The rearrangement uses TRBV19 and TRBJ2-4; 11 bases fit TRBD2. This CDR3 is 16 amino acids long. Germline CDR1 and CDR2: LNHDA and SQIVND (reference sequence). With V trimmed by 6 bases and J by 6 bases, 10 bases remained unmatched.

CDR3 sequence (DNA): TGTGCCAGCAAGTTGGGGGGCACAGATACGCAGTATTTT. It is translated as CASKLGGTDTQYF. The V gene is TRBV27, the J gene TRBJ2-3; the D call may be TRBD1 or TRBD2 (5 bases each). Germline V gives CDR1 MNHEY, CDR2 SMNVEV (reference sequence). The CDR3 covers 13 residues. Trimming shortened V by 7 bases and J by 1 base, and 9 bases separated the two germline ends.

The chain combines TRBV6-1 with TRBJ2-5; no definite D call. Trimming left V 0 bases short and J 5 bases short, with 13 bases between. Germline V CDR1 and CDR2: MNHNS, SASEGT. The CDR3 totals 15 residues. The CDR3 spells CASSEALSSTETQYF. CDR3 sequence (DNA): TGTGCCAGCAGTGAAGCACTTTCCTCGACGGAGACCCAGTACTTC.

The V gene is TRBV30, the J gene TRBJ1-2; no definite D call. Trimming cost V 0 bases and J 0 bases, with 5 bases left between them. CDR3 length: 13 amino acids. Germline CDR1 GTSNPN, CDR2 SVGIG (reference sequence). The CDR3 reads CAWSVGTNYGYTF. In DNA form, the CDR3 reads TGTGCCTGGAGTGTCGGCACTAACTATGGCTACACCTTC.

The chain carries TRBV7-2 and TRBJ2-6; 8 nucleotides agree with TRBD2. The CDR3 has 15 amino acids. Per the germline V gene, CDR1 is SGHTA and CDR2 is FQGNSA. V lost 4 bases, J lost 9 bases, and 8 bases stayed unmatched. In DNA, the CDR3 is TGTGCCAGCAGCTCTCCCGGGGGGGGGTTCAACGTCCTGACTTTC. Residues: CASSSPGGGFNVLTF.

This chain links TRBV18 with TRBJ2-3; TRBD2 is a possible D gene (6 bases). V was shortened by 2 bases and J by 3 bases, with 12 bases between the two germline ends. The germline V gene encodes CDR1 KGHSH and CDR2 LQKENI. The CDR3 has 15 residues. DNA of the CDR3: TGTGCCAGCTCACCAATGGGGGGTTGGACAGATACGCAGTATTTT. Encoded protein: CASSPMGGWTDTQYF.